The clone carrying this T cell receptor (beta chain) was counted only a few times. The sample belongs to a study of blood T cell repertoires in COVID-19. Study at large: Sites across the United States, Italy and Spain contributed samples from acute and convalescent COVID-19. PBMCs, B-cell-depleted T cells, or T cells were the source of the cDNA or gDNA that made up the material.

Original processing methods: Amplification of reference gene primers was used by the study to estimate nucleated cell counts. The method was immunoSEQ multiplex PCR; TCRdb's version includes in-frame clones alone and lacks a portion of them. For V, J and clone size, that table is used; D and trimming come from the DNA. The sample yields about 230,000 clones, roughly 84% seen once. In germline, CDR1 is SEHNR, CDR2 FQNEAQ (reference sequence). The J segment lost 3 bases and the V segment lost 5 bases, leaving 3 bases of the junction unmatched. This CDR3 contains 13 residues. The chain combines TRBV7-9 with TRBJ2-7; TRBD1 matches 8 bases. The sequence derives from a woman in her 50s with acute or convalescent COVID-19. Sequencing was performed on peripheral blood. The CDR3 here is CASSDGQGYEQYF. The CDR3 DNA follows: TGTGCCAGCAGCGACGGACAGGGCTACGAGCAGTACTTC.